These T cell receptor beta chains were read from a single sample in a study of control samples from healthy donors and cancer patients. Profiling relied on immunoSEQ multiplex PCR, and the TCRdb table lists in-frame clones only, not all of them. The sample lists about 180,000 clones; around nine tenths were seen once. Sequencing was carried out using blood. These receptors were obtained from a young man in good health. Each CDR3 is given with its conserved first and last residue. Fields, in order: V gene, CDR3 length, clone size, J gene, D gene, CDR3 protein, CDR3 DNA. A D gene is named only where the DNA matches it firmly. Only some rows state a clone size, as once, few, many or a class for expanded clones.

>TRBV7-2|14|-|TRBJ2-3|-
CASVRGYIADTQYF
TGTGCCAGCGTACGGGGGTATATCGCAGATACGCAGTATTTT
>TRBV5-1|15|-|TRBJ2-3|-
CASSLTMAGTDTQYF
TGCGCCAGCAGCTTGACTATGGCGGGCACAGATACGCAGTATTTT
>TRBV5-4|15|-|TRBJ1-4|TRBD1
CASSFSARGNEKLFF
TGTGCCAGCAGCTTCTCCGCCAGGGGGAATGAAAAACTGTTTTTT
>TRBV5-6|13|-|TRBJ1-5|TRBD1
CASSQDRGQPQHF
TGTGCCAGCAGCCAAGACAGGGGACAGCCCCAGCATTTT
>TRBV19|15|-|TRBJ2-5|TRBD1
CASSPLRGQGETQYF
TGTGCCAGTAGCCCCCTCAGGGGGCAAGGGGAGACCCAGTACTTC
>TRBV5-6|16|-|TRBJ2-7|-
CASSSDREILALEQYF
TGTGCCAGCAGCTCCGACAGGGAAATACTAGCTCTCGAGCAGTACTTC
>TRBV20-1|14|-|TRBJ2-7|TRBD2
CSASPETSGGGQYF
TGCAGTGCTAGTCCCGAGACTAGCGGGGGCGGGCAGTACTTC
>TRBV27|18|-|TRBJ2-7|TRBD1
CASSIPSRDREGDYEQYF
TGTGCCAGCAGCATCCCATCCCGGGACAGGGAAGGGGACTACGAGCAGTACTTC
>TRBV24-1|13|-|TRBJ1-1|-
CATSDTAVTEAFF
TGTGCCACCAGTGACACCGCGGTCACTGAAGCTTTCTTT
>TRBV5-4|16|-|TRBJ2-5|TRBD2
CASSLPASGSKETQYF
TGTGCCAGCAGCTTGCCAGCTAGCGGGAGTAAAGAGACCCAGTACTTC
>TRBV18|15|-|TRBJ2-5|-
CASSPGTSTRETQYF
TGTGCCAGCTCACCAGGGACATCCACAAGAGAGACCCAGTACTTC
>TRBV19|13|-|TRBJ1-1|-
CASLGPGNTEAFF
TGTGCCAGTTTGGGGCCGGGGAACACTGAAGCTTTCTTT
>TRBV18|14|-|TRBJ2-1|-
CASSPPDTGNEQFF
TGTGCCAGCTCACCACCCGACACAGGCAATGAGCAGTTCTTC
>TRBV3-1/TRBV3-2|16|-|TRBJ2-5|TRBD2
CASSPTSGGKVKTQYF
TGTGCCAGCAGCCCAACTAGCGGGGGGAAAGTGAAGACCCAGTACTTC
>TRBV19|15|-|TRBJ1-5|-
CASSTLLGANQPQHF
TGTGCCAGTAGTACCCTTCTCGGGGCCAATCAGCCCCAGCATTTT
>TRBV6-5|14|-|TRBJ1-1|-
CASSPLQGNTEAFF
TGTGCCAGCAGTCCTCTTCAGGGTAACACTGAAGCTTTCTTT
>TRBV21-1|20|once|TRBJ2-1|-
CASSNTSSGTRGQRINEQFF
TGTGCCAGCAGCAATACTTCCTCCGGCACGCGGGGACAGCGTATCAATGAGCAGTTCTTC
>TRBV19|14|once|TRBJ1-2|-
CASSGGPADYGYTF
TGTGCCAGTAGTGGGGGGCCCGCGGACTATGGCTACACCTTC
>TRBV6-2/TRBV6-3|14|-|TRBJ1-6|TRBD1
CASSWTGDNSPLHF
TGTGCCAGCAGTTGGACAGGGGACAATTCACCCCTCCACTTT
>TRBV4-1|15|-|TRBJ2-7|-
CASSQESTGAYEQYF
TGCGCCAGCAGCCAAGAATCGACAGGCGCCTACGAGCAGTACTTC
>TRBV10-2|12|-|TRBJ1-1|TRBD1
CASRDRGTEAFF
TGCGCCAGCCGGGACAGGGGCACTGAAGCTTTCTTT
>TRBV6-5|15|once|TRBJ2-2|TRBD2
CASSRGRLDTGELFF
TGTGCCAGCAGTCGCGGGAGATTAGACACCGGGGAGCTGTTTTTT
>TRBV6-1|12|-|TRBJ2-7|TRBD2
CASSEAGRDQYF
TGTGCCAGCAGTGAAGCAGGGAGGGATCAGTACTTC
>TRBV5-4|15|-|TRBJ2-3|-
CASSQGLGSTDTQYF
TGTGCCAGCAGCCAGGGACTGGGGAGCACAGATACGCAGTATTTT
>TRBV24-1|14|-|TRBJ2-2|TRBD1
CATSDRTGYGELFF
TGTGCCACCAGTGATCGGACAGGATACGGGGAGCTGTTTTTT
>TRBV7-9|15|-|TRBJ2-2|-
CASSLEQGDTGELFF
TGTGCCAGCAGCTTAGAACAGGGCGACACCGGGGAGCTGTTTTTT
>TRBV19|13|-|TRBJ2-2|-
CASSSRDVGELFF
TGTGCCAGTAGTAGCAGGGATGTCGGGGAGCTGTTTTTT
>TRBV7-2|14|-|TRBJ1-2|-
CASSQAQGGYGYTF
TGTGCCAGCAGCCAGGCCCAGGGTGGCTATGGCTACACCTTC
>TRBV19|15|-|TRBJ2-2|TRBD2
CASTPLGGAAGELFF
TGTGCCAGTACCCCACTCGGGGGGGCAGCCGGGGAGCTGTTTTTT
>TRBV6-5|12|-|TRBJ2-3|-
CASEGLTDTQYF
TGTGCCAGCGAGGGTTTGACAGATACGCAGTATTTT
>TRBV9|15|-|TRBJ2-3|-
CASSVGTPGTDTQYF
TGTGCCAGCAGCGTTGGGACCCCAGGCACAGATACGCAGTATTTT
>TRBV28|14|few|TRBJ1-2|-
CASTPGTRGYGYTF
TGTGCCAGCACGCCAGGGACCAGAGGCTATGGCTACACCTTC
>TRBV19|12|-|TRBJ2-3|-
CASTDRGYTQYF
TGTGCCAGTACCGATCGGGGGTATACGCAGTATTTT
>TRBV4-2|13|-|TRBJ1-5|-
CASSQEGDQPQHF
TGTGCCAGCAGCCAAGAGGGGGATCAGCCCCAGCATTTT
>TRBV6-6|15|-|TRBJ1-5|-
CASSYELTGLQPQHF
TGTGCCAGCAGTTACGAACTCACGGGACTTCAGCCCCAGCATTTT